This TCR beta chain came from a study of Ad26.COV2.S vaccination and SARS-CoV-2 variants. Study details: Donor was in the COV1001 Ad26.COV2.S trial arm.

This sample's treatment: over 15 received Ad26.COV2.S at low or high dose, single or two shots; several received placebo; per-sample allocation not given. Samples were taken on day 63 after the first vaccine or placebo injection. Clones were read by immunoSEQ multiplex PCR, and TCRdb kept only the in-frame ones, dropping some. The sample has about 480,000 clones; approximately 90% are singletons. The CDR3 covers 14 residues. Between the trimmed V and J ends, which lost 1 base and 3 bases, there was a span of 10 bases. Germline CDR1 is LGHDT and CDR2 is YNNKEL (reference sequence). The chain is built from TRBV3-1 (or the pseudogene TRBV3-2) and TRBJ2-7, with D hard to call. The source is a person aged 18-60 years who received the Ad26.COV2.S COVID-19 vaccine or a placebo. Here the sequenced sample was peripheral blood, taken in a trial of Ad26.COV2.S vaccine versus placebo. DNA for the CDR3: TGTGCCAGCAGCCAAGGGGTTGTCTACTACGAGCAGTACTTC. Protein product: CASSQGVVYYEQYF.